One sample yielded the 14 T cell receptor beta chains listed below, sequenced in a study of tumor-infiltrating lymphocytes in primary liver carcinoma. TCR beta cDNA came from around 0.5 ug total RNA, primed with a constant-region primer. Three nested multiplex PCR rounds, a slightly modified ARM-PCR method, built the TCR beta libraries. Researchers ran the first two PCR rounds for 9 to 10 cycles each with TRBV1-TRBV30 forward primers and a C-beta reverse primer. TCRdb independently ran MiXCR on the multiplex PCR reads; one entry per CDR3 protein. The sample has roughly 120,000 distinct CDR3 sequences, about two thirds seen once. Between about 20 and 30 mg of unsorted bulk tissue served as the source from which RNA and DNA were co-extracted. The specimen sequenced was tumor-adjacent normal liver tissue. Every receptor here comes from a woman between 55 and 75 years old with primary liver carcinoma and hepatitis B virus infection.

This chain links TRBV5-1 with TRBJ2-7, with D unresolved. V lost 0 bases and J lost 3, with 13 bases in between. This CDR3 contains 15 residues. In germline, CDR1 is SGHRS, CDR2 YFSETQ. CDR3 nucleotide sequence: TGCGCCAGCAGCTTGGAGCTAGTCCGGGTCTACGAGCAGTACTTC. Translation: CASSLELVRVYEQYF.

On this clonotype: It is likely a read error, because the conserved phenylalanine at the end of the CDR3 is missing. The limits of the CDR3 on the DNA are not certain, so only TCRdb's listed CDR3 is given. The chain joins TRBV4-1 to TRBJ2-1; TRBD1 reflects the table's D call only, with no check against the DNA. The CDR3 has 17 amino acids, counting both end residues. From germline, CDR1 is MGHRA and CDR2 YSYEKL. CDR3 sequence reads: CASSLTQGAGVYNERFS.

This clonotype was seen at least ten times. The CDR3 loop is CASNIGPARYNEQFF. The CDR3 region has the DNA TGCGCCAGCAATATAGGGCCCGCGAGGTACAATGAGCAGTTCTTC. V and J are TRBV5-1 and TRBJ2-1; no clear D gene. The germline gives CDR1 SGHRS, CDR2 YFSETQ. Trimming cost V 6 bases and J 4 bases, with 17 bases left between them. The CDR3 extends over 15 amino acids.

Remarks on this clonotype: A much larger clone differs by one base, so this may be a read error. The chain has TRBV18 and TRBJ1-1; 8 positions match TRBD1. This CDR3 has 13 amino acids. Looked up from germline, CDR1 is KGHSH and CDR2 is LQKENI. CDR3 loop: CTSSPYGQGEIFF. The CDR3 DNA sequence: TGTACCAGCTCACCTTACGGACAGGGTGAGATCTTCTTT.

About this clonotype: At one end, the junction sequence differs from germline, possibly due to a read error. In DNA form, the CDR3 reads TGCGCCAGCAGTAGACTAGCCGAGAGCACAGATATGCAGTATTTT. Amino acids: CASSRLAESTDMQYF. The V and J genes are TRBV5-1 and TRBJ2-3; 7 bases fit TRBD2. Germline CDR1 and CDR2: SGHRS and YFSETQ. The CDR3 length is 15 residues.

As for this clonotype: An end of the junction does not agree with germline; a read error may underlie this. This chain links TRBV12-3 or TRBV12-4 with TRBJ2-5; the D gene is possibly TRBD2 (6 bases). The CDR3 covers 15 residues. CDR3 amino acids: CASMEGMGRVETPYF. CDR3 coding DNA: TGTGCCAGCATGGAGGGGATGGGCAGGGTTGAGACCCCGTACTTC.

In the case of this clonotype: A junction end diverges from the germline sequence, so it may reflect a read error. The chain links TRBV6-5 to TRBJ1-1, with a tentative D call TRBD1 (6 bases). Looked up from germline, CDR1 is MNHEY and CDR2 is SVGAGI. The CDR3 runs 15 residues. The CDR3 loop is CASRPRGQKNTESFF. Here the CDR3 DNA reads TGTGCCAGCAGGCCCAGGGGTCAGAAGAACACTGAATCTTTTTTC.

In this sample, this clonotype turned up a few times. The junction departs from the called germline gene at one end, perhaps through a read error. The V and J genes are TRBV11-2 and TRBJ1-1, with a possible D match to TRBD1 (5 bases). The CDR3 totals 13 residues. Germline lookup yields CDR1 SGHAT and CDR2 FQNNGV. CDR3 bases: TGTGCCAGCAGCTTATCAGGGAACACTGAAGCTGTCTTC. Amino acids: CASSLSGNTEAVF.

This sequence joins TRBV11-2 and TRBJ2-7, with 8 bases that match TRBD2. CDR3 length: 18 residues. The germline CDR1 and CDR2 sequences are SGHAT and FQNNGV. CDR3 residues: CASSLDWVNLAGPYEQYV. DNA of the CDR3: TGTGCTAGCAGCTTAGATTGGGTCAATCTAGCGGGTCCCTACGAGCAGTACGTC.

Concerning this clonotype: Its ends do not fully match the called genes, so a read error is possible. The V call is TRBV6-6, the J call TRBJ2-3; D may be TRBD2 (5 bases). Germline CDR1 is MNHNY and CDR2 is SVGAGI (reference sequence). The CDR3 has 15 residues. This CDR3 is CASSYGGLRTDTQYF. As DNA, the CDR3 is TGTGCCAGCAGTTACGGCGGGCTTCGCACAGATACACAGTATTTT.

Turning to this clonotype: The junction does not match germline at one end; this may be a read error. The chain uses TRBV6-5 and TRBJ1-2; tentatively, D is TRBD1 (5 bases). The CDR3 runs 13 residues. CDR1 MNHEY and CDR2 SVGAGI come from the germline V gene. The CDR3 region has the DNA TGTGCCAGCAGCTACTCAGGGTGCTATGGCTACACCTTC. Protein product: CASSYSGCYGYTF.

The gene calls are TRBV11-2 and TRBJ2-7, with D possibly TRBD1 on 6 matching bases. The CDR3 has 13 residues. V was trimmed by 8 bases and J by 1 base, leaving 12 bases between them. CDR1 SGHAT and CDR2 FQNNGV come from the germline V gene. CDR3 amino acids: CASGQTTSYEQYF. CDR3 DNA sequence: TGTGCCAGCGGACAGACTACTTCCTACGAGCAGTACTTC.

In regard to this clonotype: At one of its ends the junction is not consistent with the germline gene, which may arise from a read error. The rearrangement joins TRBV4-2 to TRBJ1-5, with D possibly matching TRBD1 (5 bases). The CDR3 is made up of 15 amino acids. Germline V gives CDR1 LGHNA, CDR2 YNFKEQ. The CDR3 loop reads CASSQDMDNNQSQHF. Here the CDR3 DNA reads TGTGCTAGCAGCCAAGATATGGACAACAATCAGTCCCAGCATTTT.

About this clonotype: Mismatch with germline at one junction end may stem from a read error. The chain links TRBV11-3 to TRBJ1-1; no definite D call. The V gene's germline CDR1 is SGHNT and CDR2 YENEEA. The CDR3 contains 13 residues. The CDR3 sequence: CANSLEENTEAFF. For the CDR3, the DNA is TGTGCCAACAGCTTAGAGGAGAACACTGAAGCTTTCTTT.